The T cell receptor (beta chain) under discussion was sequenced for a study of CD8+ T cells in alopecia areata. Study at large: Tofacitinib ran for 6 to 18 months before 6 months off drug.

General study results and limits: Lesional tissue from the scalp (especially in alopecia totalis/universalis) showed higher clonality than normal scalp.

As part of sample collection, lesional scalp punch biopsies and peripheral blood were taken from alopecia areata patients. Extracted RNA was reverse transcribed, and the resulting cDNA served as sequencing template. The assay was immunoSEQ multiplex PCR, and TCRdb's table has in-frame clones only and misses some. Of some 110,000 clones in the sample, around two fifths were seen once. V was shortened by 2 bases and J by 1 base, with 12 bases between the two germline ends. The CDR3 has 14 residues. Per germline, CDR1 GTSNPN and CDR2 SVGIG (reference sequence). This clone was observed a few times. Its antigen is currently unknown.

This clonotype was obtained from a human donor with alopecia areata. Sequenced: CD4+ T cells sorted from blood. The gene calls are TRBV30 and TRBJ2-7; no definite D call. The CDR3 region is CAWSRAGPSYEQYF. In DNA, the CDR3 is TGTGCCTGGAGTAGGGCCGGCCCTTCCTACGAGCAGTACTTC.